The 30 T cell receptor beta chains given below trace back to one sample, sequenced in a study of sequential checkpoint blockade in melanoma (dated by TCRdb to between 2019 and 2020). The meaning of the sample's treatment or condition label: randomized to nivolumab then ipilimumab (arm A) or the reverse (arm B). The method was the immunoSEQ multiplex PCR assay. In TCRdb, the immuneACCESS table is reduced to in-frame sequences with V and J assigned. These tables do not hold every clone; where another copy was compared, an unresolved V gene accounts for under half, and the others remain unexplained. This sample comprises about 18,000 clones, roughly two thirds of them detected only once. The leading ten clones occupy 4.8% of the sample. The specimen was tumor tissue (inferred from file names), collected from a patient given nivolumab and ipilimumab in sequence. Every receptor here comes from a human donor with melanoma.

The CDR3 DNA is TGCAGCGTTGAAAAAGCAGGGAGAGAGACCCAGTACTTC. Its protein product is CSVEKAGRETQYF. This rearrangement joins TRBV29-1 to TRBJ2-5; D could derive from TRBD1 or TRBD2 (5 bases each). Trimming removed 2 bases at V and 4 bases at J, with 11 bases between. The CDR3 length is 13 residues. CDR1 SQVTM and CDR2 ANQGSEA come from the germline V gene.

Here the CDR3 DNA reads TGTGCCAGTAGACCCGGGACGATGGGCAATCAGCCCCAGCATTTT. It yields the protein CASRPGTMGNQPQHF. This rearrangement joins TRBV19 to TRBJ1-5; D might be TRBD1 (5 bases). The CDR3 extends over 15 amino acids. Germline values: CDR1 LNHDA, CDR2 SQIVND (reference sequence). V gave up 6 bases and J gave up 2 bases, with 14 bases separating them.

In DNA, the CDR3 is TGTGCCAGTAGTACGAATTTCTACACGGTCACAGATACGCAGTATTTT. Translated, it gives CASSTNFYTVTDTQYF. The V gene is TRBV19, the J gene TRBJ2-3; the D is unclear. V was trimmed by 4 bases and J by 2 bases, leaving 16 bases between them. Looked up from germline, CDR1 is LNHDA and CDR2 is SQIVND (reference sequence). There are 16 residues in the CDR3.

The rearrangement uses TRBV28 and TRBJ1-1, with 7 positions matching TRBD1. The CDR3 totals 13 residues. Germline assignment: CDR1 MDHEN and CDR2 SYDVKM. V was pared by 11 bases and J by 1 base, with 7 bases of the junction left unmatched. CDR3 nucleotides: TGTGCCGCGCAGGACAGGTCGAACACTGAAGCTTTCTTT. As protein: CAAQDRSNTEAFF.

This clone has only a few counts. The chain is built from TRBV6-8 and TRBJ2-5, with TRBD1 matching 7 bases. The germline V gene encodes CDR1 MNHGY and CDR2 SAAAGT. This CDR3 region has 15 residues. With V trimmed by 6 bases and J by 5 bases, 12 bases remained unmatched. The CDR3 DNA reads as TGTGCCAGCAGCCGTCAGCCGGGACAGAGGGAGACCCAGTACTTC. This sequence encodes CASSRQPGQRETQYF.

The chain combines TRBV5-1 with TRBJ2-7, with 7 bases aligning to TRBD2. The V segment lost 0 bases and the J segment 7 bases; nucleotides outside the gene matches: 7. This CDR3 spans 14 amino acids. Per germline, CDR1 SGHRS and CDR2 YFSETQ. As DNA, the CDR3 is TGCGCCAGCAGCTTGGAGCTAGCGGTAGGGGAGCAGTACTTC. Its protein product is CASSLELAVGEQYF. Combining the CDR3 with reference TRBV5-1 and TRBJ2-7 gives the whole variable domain KAGVTQTPRYLIKTRGQQVTLSCSPISGHRSVSWYQQTPGQGLQFLFEYFSETQRNKGNFPGRFSGRQFSNSRSEMNVSTLELGDSALYLCASSLELAVGEQYFGPGTRLTVT.

The CDR3 is CASSGQGYTEAFF. The CDR3 DNA sequence: TGTGCCAGCAGTGGGCAGGGTTACACTGAAGCTTTCTTT. V and J are TRBV9 and TRBJ1-1, with D possibly matching TRBD1 (5 bases). The CDR3 is 13 residues long. Germline V gives CDR1 SGDLS, CDR2 YYNGEE. Trimming cost V 5 bases and J 3 bases, with 11 bases left between them.

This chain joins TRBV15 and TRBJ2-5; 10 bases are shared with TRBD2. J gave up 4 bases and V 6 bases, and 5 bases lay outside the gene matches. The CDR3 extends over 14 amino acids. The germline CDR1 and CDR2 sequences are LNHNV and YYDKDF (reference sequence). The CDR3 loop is CATRKREGRETQYF. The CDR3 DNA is TGTGCCACCAGAAAGCGGGAGGGCCGAGAGACCCAGTACTTC.

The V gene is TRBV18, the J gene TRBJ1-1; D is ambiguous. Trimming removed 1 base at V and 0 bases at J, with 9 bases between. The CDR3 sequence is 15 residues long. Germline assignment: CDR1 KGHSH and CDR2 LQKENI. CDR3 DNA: TGTGCCAGCTCACCACGGGTGGATATGAACACTGAAGCTTTCTTT. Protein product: CASSPRVDMNTEAFF.

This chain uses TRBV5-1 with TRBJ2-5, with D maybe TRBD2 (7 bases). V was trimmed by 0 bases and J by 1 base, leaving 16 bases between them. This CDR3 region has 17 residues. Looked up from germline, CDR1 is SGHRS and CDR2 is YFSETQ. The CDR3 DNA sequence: TGCGCCAGCAGCTTGGCCAGCGCGGGGGCCCTCCAAGAGACCCAGTACTTC. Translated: CASSLASAGALQETQYF.

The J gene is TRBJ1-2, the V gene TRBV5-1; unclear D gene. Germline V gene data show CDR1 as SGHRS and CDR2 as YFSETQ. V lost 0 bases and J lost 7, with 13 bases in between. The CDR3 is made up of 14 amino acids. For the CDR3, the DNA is TGCGCCAGCAGCTTGGACGGGATTAGCGGTGGCTACACCTTC. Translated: CASSLDGISGGYTF.

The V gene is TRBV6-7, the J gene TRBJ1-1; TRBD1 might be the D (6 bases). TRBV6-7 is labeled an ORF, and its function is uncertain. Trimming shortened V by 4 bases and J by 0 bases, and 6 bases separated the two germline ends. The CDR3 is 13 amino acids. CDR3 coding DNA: TGTGCCAGCAGTTGGACAGTGAACACTGAAGCTTTCTTT. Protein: CASSWTVNTEAFF.

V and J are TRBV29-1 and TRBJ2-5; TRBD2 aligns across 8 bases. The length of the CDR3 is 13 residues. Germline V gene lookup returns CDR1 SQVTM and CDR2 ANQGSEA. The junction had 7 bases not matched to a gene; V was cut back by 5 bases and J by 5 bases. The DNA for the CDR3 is TGCAGCGTTTTCGGTAGCGGGGTGGAGACCCAGTACTTC. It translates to CSVFGSGVETQYF.

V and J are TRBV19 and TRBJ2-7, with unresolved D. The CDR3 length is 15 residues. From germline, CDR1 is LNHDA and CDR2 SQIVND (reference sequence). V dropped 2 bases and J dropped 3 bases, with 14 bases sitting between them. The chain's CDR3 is CASSISGAVIYEQYF. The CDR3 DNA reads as TGTGCCAGTAGTATATCGGGTGCAGTCATCTACGAGCAGTACTTC.

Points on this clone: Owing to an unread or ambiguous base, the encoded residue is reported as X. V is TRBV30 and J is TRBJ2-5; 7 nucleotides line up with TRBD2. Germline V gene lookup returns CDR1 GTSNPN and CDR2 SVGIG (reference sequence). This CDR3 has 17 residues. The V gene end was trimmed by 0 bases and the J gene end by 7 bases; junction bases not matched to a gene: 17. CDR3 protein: CAWSVRGGXISGGTQYF. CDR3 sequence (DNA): TGTGCCTGGAGTGTTCGGGGCGGGSCCATCTCGGGGGGGACCCAGTACTTC.

CDR3 in DNA: TGTGCCAGCAGTCGCGCAGGGAGTTCACCCCTCCACTTT. This gives the protein CASSRAGSSPLHF. V and J are TRBV28 and TRBJ1-6; the D gene is possibly TRBD1 (5 bases). The CDR3 loop spans 13 amino acids. Trimming took 5 bases from V and 9 from J, leaving 11 bases between them. Germline-derived CDR1 and CDR2 are MDHEN and SYDVKM.

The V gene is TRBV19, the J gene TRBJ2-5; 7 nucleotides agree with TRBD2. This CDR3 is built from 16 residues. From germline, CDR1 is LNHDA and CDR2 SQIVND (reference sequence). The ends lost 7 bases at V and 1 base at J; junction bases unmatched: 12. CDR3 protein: CASKTVGASGQETQYF. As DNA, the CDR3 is TGTGCCAGTAAAACGGTCGGTGCTAGCGGCCAAGAGACCCAGTACTTC.

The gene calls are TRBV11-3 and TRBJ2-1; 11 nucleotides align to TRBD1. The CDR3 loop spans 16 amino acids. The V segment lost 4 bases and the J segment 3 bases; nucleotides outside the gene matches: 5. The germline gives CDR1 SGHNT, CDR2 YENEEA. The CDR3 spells CASSSWGTGGYNEQFF. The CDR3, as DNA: TGTGCCAGCAGCTCCTGGGGGACAGGGGGCTACAATGAGCAGTTCTTC.

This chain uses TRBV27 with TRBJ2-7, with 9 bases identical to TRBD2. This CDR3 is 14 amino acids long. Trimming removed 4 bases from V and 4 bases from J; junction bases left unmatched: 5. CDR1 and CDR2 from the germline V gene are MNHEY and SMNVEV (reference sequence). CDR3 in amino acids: CASSSSGNAYEQYF. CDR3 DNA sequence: TGTGCCAGCAGTTCTAGCGGGAATGCGTACGAGCAGTACTTC.

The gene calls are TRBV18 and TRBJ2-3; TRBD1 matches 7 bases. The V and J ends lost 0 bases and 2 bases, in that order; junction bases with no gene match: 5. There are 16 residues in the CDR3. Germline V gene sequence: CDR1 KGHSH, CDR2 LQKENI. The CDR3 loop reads CASSPPSGGHTDTQYF. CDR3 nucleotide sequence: TGTGCCAGCTCACCACCCTCAGGGGGTCACACAGATACGCAGTATTTT. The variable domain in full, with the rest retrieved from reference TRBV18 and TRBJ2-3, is NAGVMQNPRHLVRRRGQEARLRCSPMKGHSHVYWYRQLPEEGLKFMVYLQKENIIDESGMPKERFSAEFPKEGPSILRIQQVVRGDSAAYFCASSPPSGGHTDTQYFGPGTRLTVL.

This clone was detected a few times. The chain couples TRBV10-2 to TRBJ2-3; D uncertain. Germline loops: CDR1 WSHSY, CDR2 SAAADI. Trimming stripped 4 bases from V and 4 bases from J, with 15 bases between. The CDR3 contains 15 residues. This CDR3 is CASSGVLESPDTQYF. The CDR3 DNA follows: TGCGCCAGCAGTGGAGTATTAGAGTCCCCAGATACGCAGTATTTT.

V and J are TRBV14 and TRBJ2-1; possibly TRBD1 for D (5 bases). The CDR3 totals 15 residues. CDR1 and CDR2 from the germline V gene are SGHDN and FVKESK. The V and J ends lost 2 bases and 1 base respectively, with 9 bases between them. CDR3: CASSQQGWSYNEQFF. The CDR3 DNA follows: TGTGCCAGCAGCCAACAGGGTTGGTCCTACAATGAGCAGTTCTTC.

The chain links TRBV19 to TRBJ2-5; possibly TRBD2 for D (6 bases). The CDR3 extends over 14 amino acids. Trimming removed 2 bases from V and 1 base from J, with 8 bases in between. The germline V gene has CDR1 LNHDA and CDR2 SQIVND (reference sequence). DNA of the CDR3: TGTGCCAGTAGTATATCTAGCGCCCAAGAGACCCAGTACTTC. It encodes CASSISSAQETQYF. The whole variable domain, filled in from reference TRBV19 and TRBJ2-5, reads DGGITQSPKYLFRKEGQNVTLSCEQNLNHDAMYWYRQDPGQGLRLIYYSQIVNDFQKGDIAEGYSVSREKKESFPLTVTSAQKNPTAFYLCASSISSAQETQYFGPGTRLLVL.

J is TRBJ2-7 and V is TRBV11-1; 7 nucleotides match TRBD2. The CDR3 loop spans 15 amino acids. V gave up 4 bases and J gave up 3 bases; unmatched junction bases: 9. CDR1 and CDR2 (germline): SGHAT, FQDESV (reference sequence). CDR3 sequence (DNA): TGTGCCAGCAGCTCCTTAGCTGCGGGGGTCTACGAGCAGTACTTC. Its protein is CASSSLAAGVYEQYF.

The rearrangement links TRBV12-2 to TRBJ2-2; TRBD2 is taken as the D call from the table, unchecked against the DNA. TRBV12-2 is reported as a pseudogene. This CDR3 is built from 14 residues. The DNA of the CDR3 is TGTGCCACCAAGGGGGGGAGCGGCACCGGGGAGCTGTTTTTT. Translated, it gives CATKGGSGTGELFF.

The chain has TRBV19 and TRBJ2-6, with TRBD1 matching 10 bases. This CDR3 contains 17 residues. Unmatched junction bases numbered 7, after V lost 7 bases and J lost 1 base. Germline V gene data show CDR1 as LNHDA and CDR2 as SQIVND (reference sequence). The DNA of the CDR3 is TGTGCCAGTACCAGGACAGGGGGTTTATCTGGGGCCAACGTCCTGACTTTC. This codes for CASTRTGGLSGANVLTF.

CDR3 sequence: CASSQDTGLTLHF. CDR3 sequence (DNA): TGTGCCAGCAGCCAAGATACCGGGCTCACCCTCCACTTT. This chain links TRBV14 with TRBJ1-6; D is unresolved. The CDR3 is 13 amino acids. Trimming cost V 0 bases and J 14 bases, with 11 bases left between them. CDR1 and CDR2 from the germline V gene are SGHDN and FVKESK.

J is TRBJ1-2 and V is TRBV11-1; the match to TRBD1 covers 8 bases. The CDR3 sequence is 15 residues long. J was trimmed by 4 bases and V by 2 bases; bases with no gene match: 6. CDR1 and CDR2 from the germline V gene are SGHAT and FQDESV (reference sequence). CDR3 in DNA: TGTGCCAGCAGCTTACAGGGGGCGCGGGGCTATGGCTACACCTTC. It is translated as CASSLQGARGYGYTF.

The CDR3 nucleotides are TGTGCCAGCAGCGACAACAGGATTCTCGCAGATACGCAGTATTTT. This translates into CASSDNRILADTQYF. This chain connects TRBV7-6 to TRBJ2-3; D might be TRBD1 (5 bases). Looked up from germline, CDR1 is SGHVS and CDR2 is FNYEAQ. The CDR3 length is 15 residues. V lost 5 bases to trimming and J lost 4 bases, with 16 bases between them.

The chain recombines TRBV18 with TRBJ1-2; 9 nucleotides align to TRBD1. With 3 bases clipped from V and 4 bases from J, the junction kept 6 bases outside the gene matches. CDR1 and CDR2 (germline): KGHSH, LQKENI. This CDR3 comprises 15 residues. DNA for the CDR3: TGTGCCAGCTCACCCGGGACAGGGCTTAGCTATGGCTACACCTTC. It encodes CASSPGTGLSYGYTF.